The 20 T cell receptor beta chains in this list originate from one sample, sequenced in a study of cytomegalovirus exposure and HLA in healthy donors. Clones were sequenced by immunoSEQ multiplex PCR, and TCRdb holds only the in-frame ones, with some missing. The sample carries 100,000 to 150,000 clones, 89% recorded once. The sequenced sample was PBMCs. These receptor sequences come from a man younger than 40 in good health and CMV-seronegative.

The rearrangement joins TRBV11-3 to TRBJ2-1; 10 positions agree with TRBD2. Germline trimming cut 1 base from V and 5 bases from J; bases unmatched to any gene: 5. The CDR3 contains 16 residues. Germline V gives CDR1 SGHNT, CDR2 YENEEA. The CDR3 DNA is TGTGCCAGCAGCTTAGTTAGCGGGGGGAAAGACAATGAGCAGTTCTTC. This sequence encodes CASSLVSGGKDNEQFF. Using reference TRBV11-3 and TRBJ2-1 for the parts outside the CDR3, the full variable domain is EAGVVQSPRYKIIEKKQPVAFWCNPISGHNTLYWYLQNLGQGPELLIRYENEEAVDDSQLPKDRFSAERLKGVDSTLKIQPAELGDSAVYLCASSLVSGGKDNEQFFGPGTRLTVL.

The sample holds one count of this clone. The genes are TRBV7-9 and TRBJ1-6, with 9 bases lining up with TRBD1. CDR3 length: 16 residues. Germline V gene data show CDR1 as SEHNR and CDR2 as FQNEAQ (reference sequence). The ends lost 3 bases at V and 5 bases at J; junction bases unmatched: 5. The CDR3 bases are TGTGCCAGCAGCTTCCGGGACAGGGTCGATAATTCACCCCTCCACTTT. Translating gives CASSFRDRVDNSPLHF.

This clone was observed a single time. The genes are TRBV11-1 and TRBJ1-4, with TRBD1 matching over 9 bases. In germline, CDR1 is SGHAT, CDR2 FQDESV (reference sequence). V was clipped by 6 bases and J by 4 bases; unmatched bases: 9. CDR3 length: 16 amino acids. The CDR3 loop reads CASSHRLTGGNEKLFF. CDR3 nucleotide sequence: TGTGCCAGCAGTCACCGGCTGACAGGGGGTAATGAAAAACTGTTTTTT.

This chain links TRBV7-9 with TRBJ1-1; 8 nucleotides align to TRBD1. Germline lookup yields CDR1 SEHNR and CDR2 FQNEAQ (reference sequence). The CDR3 loop spans 15 amino acids. Germline trimming cut 5 bases from V and 3 bases from J; bases unmatched to any gene: 8. The CDR3 loop reads CASSPPDRAYTEAFF. The CDR3 DNA reads as TGTGCCAGCAGCCCACCGGACAGGGCTTACACTGAAGCTTTCTTT.

This clone was seen a single time. The CDR3 nucleotides are TGCGCCAGCAGCCAAGAGGGACTAGCGGGGGTTGATACGCAGTATTTT. Protein: CASSQEGLAGVDTQYF. This chain joins TRBV4-1 and TRBJ2-3, with TRBD2 matching over 14 bases. CDR1 and CDR2 from the germline V gene are MGHRA and YSYEKL. The CDR3 extends over 16 amino acids. The trim removed 0 bases at V and 6 bases at J, leaving 2 bases unmatched.

This chain joins TRBV28 and TRBJ2-3; D gene ambiguous. The CDR3 has 14 amino acids. The germline V gene encodes CDR1 MDHEN and CDR2 SYDVKM. V lost 6 bases and J lost 6, with 16 bases in between. In DNA form, the CDR3 reads TGTGCCAGCAGCCCCCCCTCCACGGGTGATACGCAGTATTTT. Amino acids: CASSPPSTGDTQYF.

The chain employs TRBV11-3 and TRBJ2-2; D unclear. Trimming stripped 5 bases from V and 6 bases from J, with 7 bases between. The CDR3 covers 12 residues. Germline V gene sequence: CDR1 SGHNT, CDR2 YENEEA. CDR3 in DNA: TGTGCCAGCAGCGTCCCCGCCGGGGAGCTGTTTTTT. This sequence encodes CASSVPAGELFF.

This sequence joins TRBV28 and TRBJ2-5, with a possible D match to TRBD1 (6 bases). Trimming shortened V by 0 bases and J by 2 bases, and 16 bases separated the two germline ends. This CDR3 has 17 amino acids. Per germline, CDR1 MDHEN and CDR2 SYDVKM. CDR3 DNA: TGTGCCAGCAGTTTATGGGTAGGACAGCATGATCAAGAGACCCAGTACTTC. Encoded protein: CASSLWVGQHDQETQYF.

This chain connects TRBV9 to TRBJ1-2; D not resolved. V was shortened by 0 bases and J by 0 bases, with 9 bases between the two germline ends. The CDR3 sequence is 15 residues long. Germline CDR1 SGDLS, CDR2 YYNGEE. The CDR3 DNA sequence: TGTGCCAGCAGCGTAGATCCCCTTACTAACTATGGCTACACCTTC. Translating it yields CASSVDPLTNYGYTF.

V is TRBV11-2 and J is TRBJ1-2; D is uncertain. Germline V gene sequence: CDR1 SGHAT, CDR2 FQNNGV. Trimming left V 3 bases short and J 0 bases short, with 8 bases between. The CDR3 spans 14 residues. The chain's CDR3 is CASSLGITNYGYTF. Written as DNA, the CDR3 is TGTGCCAGCAGCTTGGGCATTACTAACTATGGCTACACCTTC.

The chain is built from TRBV19 and TRBJ2-6, with 7 bases lining up with TRBD1. The CDR3 runs 20 residues. J lost 2 bases, V lost 6 bases, and 19 bases had no gene match. The germline gives CDR1 LNHDA, CDR2 SQIVND (reference sequence). CDR3 sequence (DNA): TGTGCCAGTAGCGCCGGGACAGCCTACCAAAAGGATACTGGGGCCAACGTCCTGACTTTC. Protein: CASSAGTAYQKDTGANVLTF.

This clone showed up just once. The chain links TRBV9 to TRBJ2-5; 7 bases align to TRBD2. The CDR3 runs to 15 residues. J was trimmed by 5 bases and V by 0 bases; bases with no gene match: 7. CDR1 and CDR2 from the germline V gene are SGDLS and YYNGEE. CDR3 loop: CASSVGGGGRETQYF. The CDR3, as DNA: TGTGCCAGCAGCGTAGGCGGGGGAGGACGTGAGACCCAGTACTTC.

The CDR3 DNA follows: TGTGCCAGCATGGATGCAGGGGAAAAACTGTTTTTT. Encoded protein: CASMDAGEKLFF. The gene calls are TRBV2 and TRBJ1-4; perhaps TRBD1 as D (5 bases). Germline CDR1 is SNHLY and CDR2 is FYNNEI. The germline V and J ends were trimmed by 7 bases and 8 bases, with 11 bases remaining between them. The CDR3 is 12 residues long.

This chain links TRBV7-2 with TRBJ2-3, with no clear D. V gave up 3 bases and J gave up 6 bases, with 4 bases separating them. The germline V gene has CDR1 SGHTA and CDR2 FQGNSA. This CDR3 spans 11 amino acids. The CDR3 DNA sequence: TGTGCCAGCAGCTTGAGTGATACGCAGTATTTT. Translating gives CASSLSDTQYF.

The chain links TRBV11-2 to TRBJ2-7; D remains unclear. V was pared by 4 bases and J by 3 bases, with 13 bases between. This CDR3 has 14 residues. CDR1 and CDR2 from the germline V gene are SGHAT and FQNNGV. CDR3 in amino acids: CASSSPLRFYEQYF. The CDR3 nucleotides read TGTGCCAGCAGCTCCCCCTTACGGTTCTACGAGCAGTACTTC. The whole variable domain, remainder taken from reference TRBV11-2 and TRBJ2-7, is EAGVAQSPRYKIIEKRQSVAFWCNPISGHATLYWYQQILGQGPKLLIQFQNNGVVDDSQLPKDRFSAERLKGVDSTLKIQPAKLEDSAVYLCASSSPLRFYEQYFGPGTRLTVT.

The J gene is TRBJ2-5, the V gene TRBV7-9; 9 bases are a match to TRBD1. V trimming: 5 bases; J trimming: 5 bases; junction bases outside the gene matches: 9. CDR3 length equals 15 residues. Germline CDR1 SEHNR, CDR2 FQNEAQ (reference sequence). CDR3 sequence (DNA): TGTGCCAGCAGCCCGAGGACAGGGGCGGACGAGACCCAGTACTTC. Protein: CASSPRTGADETQYF.

The rearrangement uses TRBV5-6 and TRBJ2-1; 7 bases are shared with TRBD1. This CDR3 comprises 14 residues. Germline CDR1 reads SGHDT; CDR2 reads YYEEEE. The V segment lost 5 bases and the J segment 7 bases; nucleotides outside the gene matches: 9. CDR3 residues: CASSDSRGSNEQFF. DNA of the CDR3: TGTGCCAGCAGTGACTCCAGGGGGTCGAATGAGCAGTTCTTC.

The CDR3: CASSLSTGGLGYGYTF. The CDR3 DNA reads TGTGCCAGCAGCTTATCGACAGGGGGCTTGGGCTATGGCTACACCTTC. V is TRBV7-9 and J is TRBJ1-2; 10 nucleotides align to TRBD1. This CDR3 is built from 16 residues. V was clipped by 2 bases and J by 4 bases; unmatched bases: 7. From germline, CDR1 is SEHNR and CDR2 FQNEAQ (reference sequence).

V is TRBV5-1 and J is TRBJ2-2; perhaps TRBD1 as D (5 bases). This CDR3 has 17 residues. The germline CDR1 and CDR2 sequences are SGHRS and YFSETQ. Trimming took off 0 bases at V and 13 bases at J, with 25 bases between the two ends. DNA of the CDR3: TGCGCCAGCAGCTTGGTCGTGGTAGGGGCCATCGGATCGCGGCTGTTTTTT. This translates into CASSLVVVGAIGSRLFF.

With respect to this clone: At one end the junction does not follow the germline gene, possibly because of a read error. The genes are TRBV7-3 and TRBJ2-4; a possible D gene is TRBD1 (6 bases). In germline, CDR1 is SGHTA, CDR2 FQGTGA. This CDR3 contains 12 residues. The CDR3 sequence is CASSPGQCPPGF. CDR3 in DNA: TGTGCCAGCAGCCCAGGACAGTGCCCTCCGGGCTTC.